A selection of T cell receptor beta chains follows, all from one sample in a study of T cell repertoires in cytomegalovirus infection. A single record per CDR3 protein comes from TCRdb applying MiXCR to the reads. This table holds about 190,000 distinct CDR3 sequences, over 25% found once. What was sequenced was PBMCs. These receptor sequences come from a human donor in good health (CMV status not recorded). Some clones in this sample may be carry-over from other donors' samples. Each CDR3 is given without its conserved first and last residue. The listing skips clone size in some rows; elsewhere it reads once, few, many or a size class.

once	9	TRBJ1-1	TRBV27	ASKRATEAF
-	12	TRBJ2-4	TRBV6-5	ASSYTGQGSIQY
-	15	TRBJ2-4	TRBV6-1	ASSERRMSLAKNIQY
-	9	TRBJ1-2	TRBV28	ATFNGYGYT
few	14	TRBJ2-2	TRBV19	ASSVSGTRNTGELF
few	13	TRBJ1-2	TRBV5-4	ASSLEHGIYYGYT
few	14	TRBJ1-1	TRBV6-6	ASSSRDRGSSTEAF
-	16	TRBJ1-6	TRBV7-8	ASSLARQGSSYNSPLH
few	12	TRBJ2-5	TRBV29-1	SVEVGQSQETQY
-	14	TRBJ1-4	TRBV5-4	ASSLGPGQSNEKLF